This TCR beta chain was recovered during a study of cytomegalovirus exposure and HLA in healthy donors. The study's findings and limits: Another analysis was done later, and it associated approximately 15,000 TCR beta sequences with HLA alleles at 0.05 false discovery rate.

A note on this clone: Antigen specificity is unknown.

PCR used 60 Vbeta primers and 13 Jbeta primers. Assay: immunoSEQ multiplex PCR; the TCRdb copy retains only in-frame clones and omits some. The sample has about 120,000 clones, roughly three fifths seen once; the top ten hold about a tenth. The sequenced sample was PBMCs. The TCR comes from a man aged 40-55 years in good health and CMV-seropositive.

CDR3 nucleotides: TGTGCCAGCAGCCCTAGCGGGAGAGGCTCCGAGCAGTACTTC. Protein sequence: CASSPSGRGSEQYF. The rearrangement joins TRBV2 to TRBJ2-7; 10 bases are a match to TRBD2. Trimming removed 6 bases from V and 6 bases from J; junction bases left unmatched: 8. Germline V gene data show CDR1 as SNHLY and CDR2 as FYNNEI. The CDR3 contains 14 residues.